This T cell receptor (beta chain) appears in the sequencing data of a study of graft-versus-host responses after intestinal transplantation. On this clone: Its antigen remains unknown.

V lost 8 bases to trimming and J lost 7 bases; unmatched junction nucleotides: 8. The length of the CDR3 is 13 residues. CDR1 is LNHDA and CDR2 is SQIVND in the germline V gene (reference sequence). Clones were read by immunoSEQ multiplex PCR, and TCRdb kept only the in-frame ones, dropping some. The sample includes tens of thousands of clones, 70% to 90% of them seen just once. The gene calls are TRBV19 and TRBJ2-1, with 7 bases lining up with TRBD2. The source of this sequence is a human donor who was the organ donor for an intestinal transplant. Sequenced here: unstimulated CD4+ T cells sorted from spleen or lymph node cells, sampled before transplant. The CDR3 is CASGRGAGNEQFF. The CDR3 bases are TGTGCCAGTGGCCGGGGAGCGGGAAATGAGCAGTTCTTC.